This TCR beta chain is drawn from a study of cytomegalovirus exposure and HLA in healthy donors. Findings and limits, study-wide: A later analysis linked around 17,000 TCR beta sequences to HLA alleles at 0.05 false discovery rate.

Trimming took 5 bases from V and 1 from J; bases not matched to a gene: 4. The CDR3 sequence is 16 residues long. Germline CDR1 reads MNHEY; CDR2 reads SMNVEV (reference sequence). The PCR ran on 60 Vbeta and 13 Jbeta primers. The data were produced by immunoSEQ multiplex PCR, yet TCRdb's version contains in-frame clones alone and is incomplete. The sample lists around 110,000 clones, less than 85% occurring once. Details on this clone: Antigen unknown.

The sequencing sample was made of PBMCs. The V and J genes are TRBV27 and TRBJ2-3, with 12 bases matching TRBD2. The sequence derives from a woman between 40 and 55 years old in good health and CMV-seropositive. In DNA form, the CDR3 reads TGTGCCAGCAGTCCTAGCGGGGGGGGACGCACAGATACGCAGTATTTT. The encoded protein is CASSPSGGGRTDTQYF.